This T cell receptor (beta chain) was captured by sequencing in a study of cytomegalovirus exposure and HLA in healthy donors. Findings of the study overall: Likely technical artifact: a cluster of highly shared sequence variants. There were reportedly fewer N-insertions in an Asian-associated ancestry cluster than the roughly 610-donor mean, in a later analysis.

Concerning this clone: The antigen is unknown.

In the PCR, 60 Vbeta and 13 Jbeta primers were used. Some clones are missing from TCRdb's copy, which holds only in-frame ones; the method was immunoSEQ multiplex PCR. The data hold roughly 180,000 clones, with 75% to 90% observed a single time. The receptor's source is a young man in good health and CMV-seropositive. Sequencing used PBMCs.

CDR3 region: CAIHSGRRNSRSEFF. CDR3 DNA: TGTGCCATCCATAGCGGGAGACGTAACTCGAGGAGTGAGTTCTTC. The chain joins TRBV2 to TRBJ2-1; 9 nucleotides match TRBD2. Germline CDR1 is SNHLY and CDR2 is FYNNEI. There are 15 residues in the CDR3. J gave up 14 bases and V 10 bases, and 21 bases lay outside the gene matches.